This TCR beta chain was recorded in a study of control samples from healthy donors and cancer patients. This CDR3 comprises 15 residues. CDR1 SGHRS and CDR2 YFSETQ come from the germline V gene. V shed 4 bases and J shed 6 bases, with 17 bases lying between them. This table comes from immunoSEQ multiplex PCR, and its TCRdb copy is limited to in-frame clones, with some not included. Of about 17,000 clones listed, roughly nine tenths are singletons. Input material: PBMCs. The rearrangement uses TRBV5-1 and TRBJ2-1; D is possibly TRBD1 (7 bases). This TCR was sampled from a man between 60 and 70 years old with head and neck cancer. CDR3 protein: CASSLQGGLFNEQFF. In DNA form, the CDR3 reads TGCGCCAGCAGCCTCCAGGGGGGCCTTTTCAATGAGCAGTTCTTC.